This T cell receptor (beta chain) was sequenced for a study of blood T cell repertoires in COVID-19. Germline CDR1 is MNHEY and CDR2 is SMNVEV (reference sequence). The CDR3 runs to 14 residues. V dropped 1 base and J dropped 6 bases, with 11 bases sitting between them. Method: immunoSEQ multiplex PCR; TCRdb's copy keeps in-frame clones and lacks some. Of about 44,000 clones in the sample, 92% were seen once. Material: peripheral blood. The clonotype comes from a human donor in a cohort sampled during active COVID-19. This chain uses TRBV27 with TRBJ2-3; TRBD2 might be the D (5 bases). The CDR3 loop is CASSLWTLPDTQYF. The CDR3 coding sequence is TGTGCCAGCAGTTTATGGACTTTGCCCGATACGCAGTATTTT.